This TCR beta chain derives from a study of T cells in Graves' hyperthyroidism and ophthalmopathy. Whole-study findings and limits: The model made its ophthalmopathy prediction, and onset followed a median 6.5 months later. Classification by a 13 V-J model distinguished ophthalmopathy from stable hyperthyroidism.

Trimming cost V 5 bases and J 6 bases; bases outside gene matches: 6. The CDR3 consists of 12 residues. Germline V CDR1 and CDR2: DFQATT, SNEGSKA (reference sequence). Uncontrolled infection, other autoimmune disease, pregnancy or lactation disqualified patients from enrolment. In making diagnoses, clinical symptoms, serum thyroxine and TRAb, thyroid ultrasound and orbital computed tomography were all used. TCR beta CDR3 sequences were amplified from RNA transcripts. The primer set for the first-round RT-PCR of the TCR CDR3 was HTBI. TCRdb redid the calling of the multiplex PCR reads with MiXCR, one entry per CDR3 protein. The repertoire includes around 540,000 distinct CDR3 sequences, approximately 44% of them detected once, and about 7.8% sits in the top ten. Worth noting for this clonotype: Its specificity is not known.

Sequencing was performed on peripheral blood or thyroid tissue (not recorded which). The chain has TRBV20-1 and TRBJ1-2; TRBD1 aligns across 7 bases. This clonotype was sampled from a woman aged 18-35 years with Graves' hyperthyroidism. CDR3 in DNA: TGCAGTGCTCGAGGACAGGCCCATGGCTACACCTTC. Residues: CSARGQAHGYTF.